The entry that follows covers one T cell receptor (beta chain) sequence. Its antigen is still unknown. The data stem from a study of Ad26.COV2.S vaccination and SARS-CoV-2 variants. Overall study results and limits: CD8+ and CD4+ T cells specific for spike reportedly responded with substantial breadth after vaccination.

The germline gives CDR1 MNHEY, CDR2 SVGAGI. The CDR3 totals 12 residues. V was cut by 6 bases and J by 4 bases, with 9 bases left in between. Described treatment: some 20 received Ad26.COV2.S at low or high dose, single or two shots; several received placebo; per-sample allocation not given. Sampling took place 63 days after the first vaccine or placebo injection. Recruitment in Boston yielded a donor of adult age, 18-55 years. The shot given was an Ad26 vector that makes Wuhan-strain SARS-CoV-2 spike. Using immunoSEQ multiplex PCR, the repertoire was profiled, and TCRdb retains in-frame clones only, with some absent. Among 350,000 to 550,000 clones listed, nearly 90% were seen once.

The sequence was obtained from a person between 18 and 65 years old who received the Ad26.COV2.S COVID-19 vaccine or a placebo. The V gene is TRBV6-5, the J gene TRBJ1-2; D might be TRBD1 (5 bases). Sequenced here: peripheral blood, sampled in a trial of Ad26.COV2.S vaccine versus placebo. CDR3: CASSQTAYGYTF. The DNA of the CDR3 is TGTGCCAGCAGCCAGACAGCCTATGGCTACACCTTC.